Sequencing of this TCR beta chain was carried out in a study of T cells in localized non-small cell lung cancer. Study-wide results and caveats: Owing to sequencing of a solitary tumor region, heterogeneity cannot be discounted. Uninvolved adjacent lung, not tumor, had the highest T cell clonality. Overall survival was longer when the density of T cells in the blood was higher. In adjacent lung appeared a median about 57 of the top 100 tumor clones.

Trimming took 8 bases from V and 0 from J, leaving 10 bases between them. CDR1 is MDHEN and CDR2 is SYDVKM in the germline V gene. This CDR3 has 13 residues. Generated by immunoSEQ multiplex PCR, the TCRdb table keeps only in-frame clones and is missing some. This repertoire shows around 7,100 clones, 45% to 55% found once; its top ten account for approximately 4.2%. This clone was counted between two and nine times. What it recognizes is unknown. The source of this sequence is a man between 40 and 70 years old with stage I lung adenocarcinoma. The source was lymph node tissue, collected before any cancer treatment. The chain carries TRBV28 and TRBJ1-1; the D is unclear. The CDR3 reads CASLLTVNTEAFF. DNA for the CDR3: TGTGCCAGCTTACTAACAGTGAACACTGAAGCTTTCTTT.